The clone carrying this T cell receptor (beta chain) was counted between two and nine times. The data derive from a study of beta chain features in type 1 diabetes. V was clipped by 3 bases and J by 6 bases, with 8 bases between them. The CDR3 extends over 13 amino acids. Germline-derived CDR1 and CDR2 are ENHRY and SYGVKD. Investigators reverse transcribed all isolated RNA, so they sequenced expressed TCRB transcripts. This table comes from immunoSEQ multiplex PCR, and its TCRdb copy is limited to in-frame clones, with some not included. The table shows a few hundred thousand clones, with 9.5% to 13% occurring only once.

The sequencing sample was made of central memory CD4+ T cells from blood. This clonotype originated in a young man in good health. The chain links TRBV10-3 to TRBJ2-2; D is undetermined. This CDR3 reads CAISDGAAGELFF. The CDR3 DNA is TGTGCCATCAGTGACGGAGCCGCCGGGGAGCTGTTTTTT.